The 29 T cell receptor beta chains presented below share a single source sample, sequenced in a study of sequential checkpoint blockade in melanoma. Regarding treatment: randomized to nivolumab then ipilimumab (arm A) or the reverse (arm B). Only in-frame clones appear in the TCRdb table, and some are missing; sequencing was by immunoSEQ multiplex PCR. The sample includes more than 3,500 clones, 55% to 80% of them seen just once. Sequences were derived from CD8+ T cells sorted from blood (inferred from file names), sampled from a patient given nivolumab and ipilimumab in sequence. The receptors derive from a human donor with melanoma.

In its sample, this clone was seen a few times. The rearrangement joins TRBV7-2 to TRBJ2-7, with D perhaps matching TRBD2 (7 bases). Germline V CDR1 and CDR2: SGHTA, FQGNSA. V dropped 5 bases and J dropped 6 bases, with 17 bases sitting between them. This CDR3 is built from 14 residues. Here the CDR3 reads CASSTTQGGGEQYF. The CDR3 DNA reads TGTGCCAGCAGCACTACTCAGGGAGGGGGCGAGCAGTACTTC.

In nucleotides, the CDR3 is TGTGCCAGCAGCTCCGCGGGGGGAGACCTTGAGGGCCTCTATGGCTACACCTTC. Its protein product is CASSSAGGDLEGLYGYTF. The chain links TRBV9 to TRBJ1-2, with D maybe TRBD1 (5 bases). The V end lost 4 bases, the J end lost 4 bases, and 26 bases lay between the germline ends. The CDR3 consists of 18 residues. Per germline, CDR1 SGDLS and CDR2 YYNGEE.

The rearrangement uses TRBV10-3 and TRBJ1-1; 7 bases align to TRBD1. V shed 5 bases, J shed 4 bases, and the junction held 1 base outside the gene matches. CDR3 size: 12 residues. Germline V gives CDR1 ENHRY, CDR2 SYGVKD. The CDR3 loop is CAISNRGTEAFF. Written as DNA, the CDR3 is TGTGCCATCAGTAACAGGGGCACTGAAGCTTTCTTT.

In nucleotides, the CDR3 is TGTGCCAGCAGCTCCCCTGGCGCGGACAGGGGGTTCTACGAGCAGTACTTC. Its protein is CASSSPGADRGFYEQYF. This chain joins TRBV11-1 and TRBJ2-7; 10 bases align to TRBD1. Trimming cost V 4 bases and J 3 bases; bases outside gene matches: 12. CDR1 SGHAT and CDR2 FQDESV come from the germline V gene (reference sequence). This CDR3 is 17 amino acids long.

V usage is TRBV9 and J usage is TRBJ2-7; 11 bases match TRBD1. CDR1 SGDLS and CDR2 YYNGEE come from the germline V gene. J gave up 6 bases and V 4 bases, and 6 bases lay outside the gene matches. The CDR3 is 14 amino acids. The CDR3 loop is CASSSGTGGPEQYF. As DNA, the CDR3 is TGTGCCAGCAGCTCCGGGACAGGGGGGCCCGAGCAGTACTTC.

V gene TRBV7-3 combines with J gene TRBJ1-5, with D possibly matching TRBD1 (6 bases). Germline loops: CDR1 SGHTA, CDR2 FQGTGA. The length of the CDR3 is 16 residues. Trimming left V 5 bases short and J 0 bases short, with 14 bases between. CDR3 in amino acids: CASSPRTVCSNQPQHF. CDR3 bases: TGTGCCAGCAGCCCGAGGACAGTCTGTAGCAATCAGCCCCAGCATTTT. The full variable domain, with the rest looked up from reference TRBV7-3 and TRBJ1-5, is GAGVSQTPSNKVTEKGKYVELRCDPISGHTALYWYRQSLGQGPEFLIYFQGTGAADDSGLPNDRFFAVRPEGSVSTLKIQRTERGDSAVYLCASSPRTVCSNQPQHFGDGTRLSIL.

The gene calls are TRBV9 and TRBJ1-2, with 7 bases fitting TRBD1. Per germline, CDR1 SGDLS and CDR2 YYNGEE. V lost 3 bases to trimming and J lost 8 bases; unmatched junction nucleotides: 10. This CDR3 is 14 amino acids long. This CDR3 is CASSGQGLLWGYTF. The CDR3, as DNA: TGTGCCAGCAGCGGACAGGGACTGCTGTGGGGCTACACCTTC.

The genes are TRBV4-1 and TRBJ2-5; 9 bases agree with TRBD2. This CDR3 contains 18 residues. The ends lost 0 bases at V and 5 bases at J; junction bases unmatched: 13. The germline V gene encodes CDR1 MGHRA and CDR2 YSYEKL. The CDR3, as DNA: TGCGCCAGCAGCCAAGACCGGGACAAAGTAGCGGGAGTGGAGACCCAGTACTTC. This translates into CASSQDRDKVAGVETQYF.

The CDR3 region is CASSWTGGNTEAFF. The CDR3 DNA reads as TGTGCCAGCAGCTGGACAGGAGGGAACACTGAAGCTTTCTTT. The chain couples TRBV6-6 to TRBJ1-1, with 7 positions matching TRBD1. The CDR3 has 14 residues. Trimming removed 6 bases from V and 1 base from J; junction bases left unmatched: 5. Germline-derived CDR1 and CDR2 are MNHNY and SVGAGI (reference sequence).

This sequence joins TRBV30 and TRBJ2-1; the match to TRBD2 covers 7 bases. This CDR3 is built from 14 residues. Trimming at V came to 8 bases and at J to 3 bases, leaving 10 bases not matched to a gene. Germline CDR1 is GTSNPN and CDR2 is SVGIG (reference sequence). This CDR3 is CAGEGVPGYNEQFF. CDR3 in DNA: TGTGCCGGGGAGGGAGTCCCCGGCTACAATGAGCAGTTCTTC.

This sequence joins TRBV5-5 and TRBJ1-3; D is perhaps TRBD1 (5 bases). Trimming cost V 4 bases and J 0 bases, with 26 bases left between them. CDR1 and CDR2 (germline): SGHKS, YYEKEE (reference sequence). This CDR3 has 20 amino acids. Here the CDR3 reads CASSGPGTLNPSASGNTIYF. The CDR3 bases are TGTGCCAGCAGCGGACCCGGGACTTTGAACCCTTCTGCCTCTGGAAACACCATATATTTT.

The V gene is TRBV18, the J gene TRBJ1-4; D unresolved. CDR1 and CDR2 (germline): KGHSH, LQKENI. The CDR3 covers 15 residues. The V and J ends lost 3 bases and 7 bases respectively, with 15 bases between them. CDR3 DNA: TGTGCCAGCTCACCTCTGGGCCAGCCTCCTGAAAAACTGTTTTTT. It is translated as CASSPLGQPPEKLFF.

The J gene is TRBJ2-7, the V gene TRBV29-1; D possibly corresponds to TRBD1 (5 bases). This CDR3 is 12 amino acids long. Trimming left V 2 bases short and J 2 bases short, with 7 bases between. Per the germline V gene, CDR1 is SQVTM and CDR2 is ANQGSEA. CDR3 region: CSVEWGPYEQYF. The CDR3 bases are TGCAGCGTTGAATGGGGCCCCTACGAGCAGTACTTC.

Relative to its sample, this clone is medium-sized. This sequence joins TRBV29-1 and TRBJ1-2, with a possible D match to TRBD1 (5 bases). Germline loops: CDR1 SQVTM, CDR2 ANQGSEA. This CDR3 has 15 amino acids. V lost 5 bases and J lost 4, with 20 bases in between. The CDR3 region is CSVFAGGEDFYGYTF. The CDR3 DNA is TGCAGCGTTTTCGCGGGGGGTGAAGATTTCTATGGCTACACCTTC.

The chain carries TRBV5-1 and TRBJ2-7; the match to TRBD2 covers 7 bases. The germline gives CDR1 SGHRS, CDR2 YFSETQ. J lost 6 bases, V lost 2 bases, and 8 bases had no gene match. The CDR3 covers 14 residues. This CDR3 reads CASSLNGRSGEQYF. The CDR3 DNA reads as TGCGCCAGCAGCTTAAACGGGAGGTCGGGCGAGCAGTACTTC.

This clone was found a few times. The chain is built from TRBV18 and TRBJ1-2; no reliable D call. The CDR3 runs 16 residues. CDR1 KGHSH and CDR2 LQKENI come from the germline V gene. Trimming took off 3 bases at V and 4 bases at J, with 18 bases between the two ends. This CDR3 reads CASSPGGGLGSYGYTF. The CDR3 nucleotides read TGTGCCAGCTCACCTGGTGGAGGGCTTGGGAGCTATGGCTACACCTTC.

This chain joins TRBV5-1 and TRBJ2-7; a weak D match, TRBD1 (7 bases). CDR3 length equals 16 residues. Trimming shortened V by 1 base and J by 3 bases, and 17 bases separated the two germline ends. CDR1 SGHRS and CDR2 YFSETQ come from the germline V gene. CDR3: CASSLIVAGQLYEQYF. In nucleotides, the CDR3 is TGCGCCAGCAGCTTGATCGTGGCGGGACAGCTCTACGAGCAGTACTTC.

Here the CDR3 reads CSAPGGASYNEQFF. CDR3 bases: TGCAGCGCCCCCGGGGGGGCCTCCTACAATGAGCAGTTCTTC. The chain has TRBV29-1 and TRBJ2-1, with TRBD2 matching over 8 bases. Germline V gene lookup returns CDR1 SQVTM and CDR2 ANQGSEA. The CDR3 is 14 amino acids. The V segment lost 7 bases and the J segment 0 bases; nucleotides outside the gene matches: 5.

The chain joins TRBV5-6 to TRBJ1-3, with 7 nucleotides matching TRBD1. The trim removed 4 bases at V and 1 base at J, leaving 17 bases unmatched. The CDR3 contains 19 residues. Per the germline V gene, CDR1 is SGHDT and CDR2 is YYEEEE. The CDR3 region is CASSASAPWTGLSGNTIYF. Here the CDR3 DNA reads TGTGCCAGCAGCGCTTCGGCCCCATGGACAGGCCTATCTGGAAACACCATATATTTT.

The chain couples TRBV4-3 to TRBJ2-7, with 12 bases that match TRBD1. Losses at the gene ends were 3 bases for V and 4 bases for J; bases not matched to a gene: 4. Germline CDR1 reads LGHNA; CDR2 reads YSLEER. This CDR3 is 15 amino acids long. The CDR3 here is CASSQGTGGVYEQYF. DNA of the CDR3: TGCGCCAGCAGCCAGGGGACAGGGGGCGTTTACGAGCAGTACTTC.

This chain connects TRBV5-4 to TRBJ2-7; the D gene is possibly TRBD2 (6 bases). V gave up 3 bases and J gave up 0 bases, with 10 bases separating them. Germline assignment: CDR1 SGHNT and CDR2 YYREEE (reference sequence). This CDR3 has 14 amino acids. The CDR3 nucleotides read TGTGCCAGCAGCTCGGGAGTTGACTCCTACGAGCAGTACTTC. Amino acid sequence: CASSSGVDSYEQYF.

Only a few counts were recorded for this clone. The chain is built from TRBV4-2 and TRBJ2-1; 7 bases are a match to TRBD2. The CDR3 spans 16 residues. The junction had 2 bases not matched to a gene; V was cut back by 0 bases and J by 0 bases. In germline, CDR1 is LGHNA, CDR2 YNFKEQ. CDR3 bases: TGTGCCAGCAGCCAAGAGGGCGGGAGCTCCTACAATGAGCAGTTCTTC. Translation: CASSQEGGSSYNEQFF.

This clone was counted once. This chain uses TRBV7-2 with TRBJ2-7; 8 bases line up with TRBD2. V lost 5 bases, J lost 0 bases, and 9 bases stayed unmatched. The CDR3 extends over 16 amino acids. Germline CDR1 and CDR2: SGHTA and FQGNSA. This CDR3 is CASSQAGGAYSYEQYF. The CDR3 DNA is TGTGCCAGCAGCCAGGCCGGGGGGGCCTACTCCTACGAGCAGTACTTC. Based on the CDR3 plus reference TRBV7-2 and TRBJ2-7, the full variable domain is GAGVSQSPSNKVTEKGKDVELRCDPISGHTALYWYRQSLGQGLEFLIYFQGNSAPDKSGLPSDRFSAERTGGSVSTLTIQRTQQEDSAVYLCASSQAGGAYSYEQYFGPGTRLTVT.

V usage is TRBV7-9 and J usage is TRBJ2-7; 8 bases are a match to TRBD2. Germline trimming cut 5 bases from V and 2 bases from J; bases unmatched to any gene: 20. CDR3 length equals 19 residues. Per germline, CDR1 SEHNR and CDR2 FQNEAQ (reference sequence). The chain's CDR3 is CASSDPVGGRSGLAYEQYF. The DNA for the CDR3 is TGTGCCAGCAGCGACCCAGTGGGCGGGAGGTCGGGTCTCGCCTACGAGCAGTACTTC.

V and J are TRBV11-2 and TRBJ2-7, with 9 bases lining up with TRBD2. The CDR3 length is 15 residues. Germline V lookup: CDR1 SGHAT, CDR2 FQNNGV. The J segment lost 4 bases and the V segment lost 5 bases, leaving 9 bases of the junction unmatched. The CDR3 loop is CASSQAAGGYYEQYF. CDR3 nucleotide sequence: TGTGCCAGCAGCCAAGCAGCGGGAGGTTATTACGAGCAGTACTTC.

The chain combines TRBV5-1 with TRBJ1-1; maybe TRBD1 (5 bases). V was cut by 5 bases and J by 8 bases, with 10 bases left in between. CDR3 size: 11 residues. The germline V gene encodes CDR1 SGHRS and CDR2 YFSETQ. The CDR3 sequence: CASSLAGEAFF. CDR3 coding DNA: TGCGCCAGCAGTCTCGCAGGGGAAGCTTTCTTT.

V and J are TRBV4-1 and TRBJ1-1; 9 bases align to TRBD1. Losses at the gene ends were 0 bases for V and 0 bases for J; bases not matched to a gene: 2. Looked up from germline, CDR1 is MGHRA and CDR2 is YSYEKL. This CDR3 has 16 amino acids. In DNA form, the CDR3 reads TGCGCCAGCAGCCAAGAGGGACAGGGATTGAACACTGAAGCTTTCTTT. Protein: CASSQEGQGLNTEAFF.

This chain connects TRBV7-2 to TRBJ2-7; D is unresolved. With 5 bases removed from V and 2 bases from J, the gap between germline ends came to 25 bases. Germline V lookup: CDR1 SGHTA, CDR2 FQGNSA. CDR3 size: 18 residues. The CDR3 region has the DNA TGTGCCAGCAGCCACCCGGTCGAGAGTGGAGCTGATACCTACGAGCAGTACTTC. This sequence encodes CASSHPVESGADTYEQYF. The whole variable domain, remainder taken from reference TRBV7-2 and TRBJ2-7, is GAGVSQSPSNKVTEKGKDVELRCDPISGHTALYWYRQSLGQGLEFLIYFQGNSAPDKSGLPSDRFSAERTGGSVSTLTIQRTQQEDSAVYLCASSHPVESGADTYEQYFGPGTRLTVT.

This clone counts as medium-sized. The CDR3 spells CASSKARRNHQPQHF. CDR3 DNA sequence: TGTGCCAGCAGCAAAGCGCGGCGGAATCATCAGCCCCAGCATTTT. This chain uses TRBV21-1 with TRBJ1-5. TRBV21-1 is assigned pseudogene status. This CDR3 contains 15 residues.